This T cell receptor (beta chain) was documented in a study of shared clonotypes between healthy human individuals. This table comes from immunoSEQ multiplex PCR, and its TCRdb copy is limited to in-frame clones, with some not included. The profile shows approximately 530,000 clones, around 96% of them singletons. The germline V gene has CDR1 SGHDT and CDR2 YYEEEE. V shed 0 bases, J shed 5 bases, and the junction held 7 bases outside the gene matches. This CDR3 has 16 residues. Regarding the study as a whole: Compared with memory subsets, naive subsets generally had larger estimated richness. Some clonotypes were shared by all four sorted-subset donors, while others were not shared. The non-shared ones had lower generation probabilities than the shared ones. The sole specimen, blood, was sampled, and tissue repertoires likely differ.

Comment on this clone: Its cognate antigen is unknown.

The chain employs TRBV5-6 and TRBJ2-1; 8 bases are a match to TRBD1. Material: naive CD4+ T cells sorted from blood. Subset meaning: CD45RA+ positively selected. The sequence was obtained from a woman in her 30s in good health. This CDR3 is CASSLVGTGFNNEQFF. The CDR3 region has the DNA TGTGCCAGCAGCTTGGTGGGGACAGGATTTAACAATGAGCAGTTCTTC.